The 3 T cell receptor beta chains below all came from one sample that was sequenced in a study of blood T cell repertoires in COVID-19. Data came from immunoSEQ multiplex PCR; TCRdb stores just in-frame clones and leaves some out. The data contain 120,000 to 150,000 clones, approximately 84% of them singletons. Sequenced sample: peripheral blood. The source of these receptors is a human donor with acute or convalescent COVID-19. The donor label of this sample is uncertain.

This chain uses TRBV28 with TRBJ2-5; D perhaps matches TRBD2 (5 bases). This CDR3 is 15 amino acids long. Trimming left V 6 bases short and J 2 bases short, with 16 bases between. Looked up from germline, CDR1 is MDHEN and CDR2 is SYDVKM. The CDR3 loop reads CASSSIGRAQETQYF. In DNA form, the CDR3 reads TGTGCCAGCAGCTCGATAGGGCGGGCTCAAGAGACCCAGTACTTC.

This rearrangement joins TRBV19 to TRBJ1-3; maybe TRBD1 (5 bases). V lost 3 bases, J lost 3 bases, and 12 bases lay in between. CDR1 is LNHDA and CDR2 is SQIVND in the germline V gene (reference sequence). The CDR3 has 15 amino acids. The CDR3 region has the DNA TGTGCCAGTAGTATCATCGGGGGAGGTGGAAACACCATATATTTT. Its translation is CASSIIGGGGNTIYF.

This chain connects TRBV9 to TRBJ2-2, with D tentatively TRBD2 (6 bases). Per germline, CDR1 SGDLS and CDR2 YYNGEE. The CDR3 sequence is 17 residues long. With 2 bases removed from V and 6 bases from J, the gap between germline ends came to 20 bases. The CDR3 here is CASSVEYIGGIAGELFF. The CDR3 nucleotides read TGTGCCAGCAGCGTTGAATATATCGGGGGTATCGCCGGGGAGCTGTTTTTT.